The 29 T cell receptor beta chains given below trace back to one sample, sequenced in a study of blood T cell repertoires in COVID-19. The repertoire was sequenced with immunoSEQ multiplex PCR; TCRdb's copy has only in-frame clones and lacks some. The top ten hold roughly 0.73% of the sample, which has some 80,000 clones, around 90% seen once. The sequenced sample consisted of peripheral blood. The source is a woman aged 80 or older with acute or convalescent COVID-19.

CDR3 sequence (DNA): TGTGCCAGCTCACCCCCAGGGACTATCCGTTTCGGCGAGCAGTACTTC. Translation: CASSPPGTIRFGEQYF. J is TRBJ2-7 and V is TRBV18; 7 bases agree with TRBD2. J lost 6 bases, V lost 3 bases, and 14 bases had no gene match. The germline gives CDR1 KGHSH, CDR2 LQKENI. The CDR3 runs 16 residues. The variable domain in full, with the rest retrieved from reference TRBV18 and TRBJ2-7, is NAGVMQNPRHLVRRRGQEARLRCSPMKGHSHVYWYRQLPEEGLKFMVYLQKENIIDESGMPKERFSAEFPKEGPSILRIQQVVRGDSAAYFCASSPPGTIRFGEQYFGPGTRLTVT.

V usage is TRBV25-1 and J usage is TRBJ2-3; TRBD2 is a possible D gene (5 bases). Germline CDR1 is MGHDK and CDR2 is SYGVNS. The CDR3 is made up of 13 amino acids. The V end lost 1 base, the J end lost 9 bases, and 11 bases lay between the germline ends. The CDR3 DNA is TGTGCCAGCAGTGAATGGACTTTAGGAACGCAGTATTTT. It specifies CASSEWTLGTQYF.

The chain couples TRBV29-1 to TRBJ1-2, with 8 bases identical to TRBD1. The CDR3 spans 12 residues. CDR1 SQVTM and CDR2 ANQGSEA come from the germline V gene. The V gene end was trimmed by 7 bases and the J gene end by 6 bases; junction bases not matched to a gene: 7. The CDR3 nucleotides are TGCAGCGGTCAAGGGACAGGTAATGGCTACACCTTC. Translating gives CSGQGTGNGYTF.

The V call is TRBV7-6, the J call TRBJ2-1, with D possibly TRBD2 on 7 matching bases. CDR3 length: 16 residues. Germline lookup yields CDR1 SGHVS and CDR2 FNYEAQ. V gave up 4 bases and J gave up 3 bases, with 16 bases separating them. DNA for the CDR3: TGTGCCAGCAGCTCGTCTAGCGGAGGGGGCTACAATGAGCAGTTCTTC. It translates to CASSSSSGGGYNEQFF.

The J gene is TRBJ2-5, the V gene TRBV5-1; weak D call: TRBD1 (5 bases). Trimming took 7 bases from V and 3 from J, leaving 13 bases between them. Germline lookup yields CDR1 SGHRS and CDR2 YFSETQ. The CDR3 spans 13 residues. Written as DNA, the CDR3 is TGCGCCAGCGGACCAGGGTGGGAAGAGACCCAGTACTTC. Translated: CASGPGWEETQYF.

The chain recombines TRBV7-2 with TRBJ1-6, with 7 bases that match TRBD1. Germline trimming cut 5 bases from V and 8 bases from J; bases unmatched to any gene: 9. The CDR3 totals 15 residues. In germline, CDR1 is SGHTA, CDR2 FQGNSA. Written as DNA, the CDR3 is TGTGCCAGCAGCCTCGGACAGGTCACGGATTCACCCCTCCACTTT. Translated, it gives CASSLGQVTDSPLHF.

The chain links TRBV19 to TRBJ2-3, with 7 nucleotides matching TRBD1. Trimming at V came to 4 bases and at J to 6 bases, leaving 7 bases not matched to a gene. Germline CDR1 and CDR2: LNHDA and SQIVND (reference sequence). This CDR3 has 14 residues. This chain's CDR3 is CASSKDRNGDTQYF. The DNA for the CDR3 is TGTGCCAGTAGTAAGGACAGGAATGGGGATACGCAGTATTTT.

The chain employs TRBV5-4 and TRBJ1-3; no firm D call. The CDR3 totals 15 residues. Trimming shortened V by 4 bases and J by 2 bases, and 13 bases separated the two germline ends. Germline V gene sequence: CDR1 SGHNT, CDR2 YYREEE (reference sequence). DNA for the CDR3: TGTGCCAGCAGCGTGGGCCCTATGGCTGGAAACACCATATATTTT. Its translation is CASSVGPMAGNTIYF.

The CDR3 sequence is CAISEGAMSSYEQYF. Written as DNA, the CDR3 is TGTGCCATCAGTGAGGGAGCGATGAGCTCCTACGAGCAGTACTTC. The rearrangement uses TRBV10-3 and TRBJ2-7; no definite D call. With 2 bases removed from V and 0 bases from J, the gap between germline ends came to 11 bases. Germline CDR1 is ENHRY and CDR2 is SYGVKD. The CDR3 totals 15 residues.

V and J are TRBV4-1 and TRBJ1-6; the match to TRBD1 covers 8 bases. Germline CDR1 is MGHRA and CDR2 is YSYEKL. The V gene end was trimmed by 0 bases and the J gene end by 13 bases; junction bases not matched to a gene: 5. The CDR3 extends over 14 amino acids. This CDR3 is CASSQEETGVPLHF. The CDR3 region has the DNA TGCGCCAGCAGCCAAGAAGAGACAGGGGTCCCCCTCCACTTT.

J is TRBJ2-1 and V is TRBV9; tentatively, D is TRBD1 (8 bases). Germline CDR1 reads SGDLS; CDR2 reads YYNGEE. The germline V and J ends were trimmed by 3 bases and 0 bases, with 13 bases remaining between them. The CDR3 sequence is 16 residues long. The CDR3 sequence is CASSDRGGASYNEQFF. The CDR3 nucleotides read TGTGCCAGCAGCGACAGGGGGGGGGCCTCCTACAATGAGCAGTTCTTC. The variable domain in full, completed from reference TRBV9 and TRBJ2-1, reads DSGVTQTPKHLITATGQRVTLRCSPRSGDLSVYWYQQSLDQGLQFLIQYYNGEERAKGNILERFSAQQFPDLHSELNLSSLELGDSALYFCASSDRGGASYNEQFFGPGTRLTVL.

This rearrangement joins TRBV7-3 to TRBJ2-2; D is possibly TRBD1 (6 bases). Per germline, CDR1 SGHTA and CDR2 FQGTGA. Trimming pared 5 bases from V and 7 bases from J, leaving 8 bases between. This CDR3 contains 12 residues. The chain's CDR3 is CASSPRGGELFF. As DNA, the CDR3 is TGTGCCAGCAGCCCCAGGGGCGGGGAGCTGTTTTTT.

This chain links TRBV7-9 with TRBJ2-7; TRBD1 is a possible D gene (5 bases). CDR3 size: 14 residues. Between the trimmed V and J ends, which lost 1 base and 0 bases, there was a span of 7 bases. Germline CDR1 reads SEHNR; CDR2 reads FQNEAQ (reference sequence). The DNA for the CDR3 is TGTGCCAGCAGCTTAGGACAGTCCTCCTACGAGCAGTACTTC. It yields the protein CASSLGQSSYEQYF.

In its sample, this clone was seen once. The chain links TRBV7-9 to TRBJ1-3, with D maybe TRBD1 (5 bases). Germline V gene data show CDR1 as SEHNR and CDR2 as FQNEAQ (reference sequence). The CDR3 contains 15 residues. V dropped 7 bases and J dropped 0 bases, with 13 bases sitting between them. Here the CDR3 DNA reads TGTGCCAGCACGCCAGGGATTAACTCTGGAAACACCATATATTTT. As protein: CASTPGINSGNTIYF.

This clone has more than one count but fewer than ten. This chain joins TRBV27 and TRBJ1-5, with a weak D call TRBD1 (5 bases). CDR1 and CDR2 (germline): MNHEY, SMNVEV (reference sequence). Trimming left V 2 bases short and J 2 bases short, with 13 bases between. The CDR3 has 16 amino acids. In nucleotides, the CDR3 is TGTGCCAGCAGTTTAGGGGCAGGGAGGGGCAATCAGCCCCAGCATTTT. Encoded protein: CASSLGAGRGNQPQHF.

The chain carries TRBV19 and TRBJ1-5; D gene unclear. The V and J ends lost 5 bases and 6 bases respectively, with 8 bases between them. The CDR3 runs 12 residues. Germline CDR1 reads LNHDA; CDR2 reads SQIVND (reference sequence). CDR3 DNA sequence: TGTGCCAGTAGTGAGAGGGCTCAGCCCCAGCATTTT. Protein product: CASSERAQPQHF.

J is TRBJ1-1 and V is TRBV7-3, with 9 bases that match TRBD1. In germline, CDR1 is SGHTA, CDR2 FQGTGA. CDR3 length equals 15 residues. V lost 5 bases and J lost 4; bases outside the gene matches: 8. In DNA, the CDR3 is TGTGCCAGCAGCGCCCGACAGGGGGATCCCACTGAAGCTTTCTTT. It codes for CASSARQGDPTEAFF.

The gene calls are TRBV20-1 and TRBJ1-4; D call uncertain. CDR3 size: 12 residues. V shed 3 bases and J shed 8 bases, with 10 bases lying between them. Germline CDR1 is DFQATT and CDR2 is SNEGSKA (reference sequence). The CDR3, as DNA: TGCAGTGCTAGTGGCAGTCAAGAAAAACTGTTTTTT. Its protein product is CSASGSQEKLFF.

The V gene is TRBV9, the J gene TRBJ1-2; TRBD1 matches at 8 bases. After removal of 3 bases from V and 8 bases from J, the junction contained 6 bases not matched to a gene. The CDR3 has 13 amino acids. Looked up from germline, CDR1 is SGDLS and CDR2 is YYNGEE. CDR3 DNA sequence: TGTGCCAGCAGCGAGAGGACAGGGTGGGGCTACACCTTC. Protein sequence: CASSERTGWGYTF. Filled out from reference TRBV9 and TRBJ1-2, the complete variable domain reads DSGVTQTPKHLITATGQRVTLRCSPRSGDLSVYWYQQSLDQGLQFLIQYYNGEERAKGNILERFSAQQFPDLHSELNLSSLELGDSALYFCASSERTGWGYTFGSGTRLTVV.

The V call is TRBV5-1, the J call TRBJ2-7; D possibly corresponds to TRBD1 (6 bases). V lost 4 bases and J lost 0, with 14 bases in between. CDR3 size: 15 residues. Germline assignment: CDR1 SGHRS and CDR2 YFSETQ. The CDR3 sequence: CASSPPNRDSYEQYF. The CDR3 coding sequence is TGCGCCAGCAGCCCACCCAACAGGGACTCCTACGAGCAGTACTTC. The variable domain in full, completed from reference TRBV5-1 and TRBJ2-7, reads KAGVTQTPRYLIKTRGQQVTLSCSPISGHRSVSWYQQTPGQGLQFLFEYFSETQRNKGNFPGRFSGRQFSNSRSEMNVSTLELGDSALYLCASSPPNRDSYEQYFGPGTRLTVT.

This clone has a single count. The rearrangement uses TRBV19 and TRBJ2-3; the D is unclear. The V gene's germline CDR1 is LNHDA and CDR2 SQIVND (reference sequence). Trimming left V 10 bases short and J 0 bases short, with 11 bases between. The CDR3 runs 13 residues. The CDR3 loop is CATRSPSTDTQYF. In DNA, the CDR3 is TGTGCCACCAGGTCACCTAGCACAGATACGCAGTATTTT.

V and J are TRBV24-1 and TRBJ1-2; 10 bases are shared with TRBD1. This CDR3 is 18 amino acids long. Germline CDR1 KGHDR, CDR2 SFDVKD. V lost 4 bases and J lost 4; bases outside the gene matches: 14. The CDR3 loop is CATSDRDRGRSKGYGYTF. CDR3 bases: TGTGCCACCAGTGACCGCGACAGGGGGCGCAGCAAGGGCTATGGCTACACCTTC.

As DNA, the CDR3 is TGTGCCAGCAGCCGGGACAGGGGGCCAGGGTACGAGCAGTACTTC. It specifies CASSRDRGPGYEQYF. The genes are TRBV7-3 and TRBJ2-7; TRBD1 matches 12 bases. The V gene end was trimmed by 5 bases and the J gene end by 4 bases; junction bases not matched to a gene: 6. The CDR3 extends over 15 amino acids. Germline V gene data show CDR1 as SGHTA and CDR2 as FQGTGA.

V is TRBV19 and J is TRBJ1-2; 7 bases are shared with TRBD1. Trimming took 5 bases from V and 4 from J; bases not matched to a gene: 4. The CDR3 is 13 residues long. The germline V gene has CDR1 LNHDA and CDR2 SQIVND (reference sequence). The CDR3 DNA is TGTGCCAGTAGTGACAGGGCGGGCTATGGCTACACCTTC. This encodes CASSDRAGYGYTF.

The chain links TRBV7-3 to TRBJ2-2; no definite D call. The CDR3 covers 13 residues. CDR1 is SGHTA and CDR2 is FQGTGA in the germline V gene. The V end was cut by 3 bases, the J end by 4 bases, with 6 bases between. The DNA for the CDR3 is TGTGCCAGCAGCTTTTCGTCCACCGGGGAGCTGTTTTTT. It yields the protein CASSFSSTGELFF. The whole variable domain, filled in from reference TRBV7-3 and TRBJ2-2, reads GAGVSQTPSNKVTEKGKYVELRCDPISGHTALYWYRQSLGQGPEFLIYFQGTGAADDSGLPNDRFFAVRPEGSVSTLKIQRTERGDSAVYLCASSFSSTGELFFGEGSRLTVL.

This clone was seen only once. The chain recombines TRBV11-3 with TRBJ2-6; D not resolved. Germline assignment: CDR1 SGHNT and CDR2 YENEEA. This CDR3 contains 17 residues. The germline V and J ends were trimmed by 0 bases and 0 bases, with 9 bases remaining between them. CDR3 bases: TGTGCCAGCAGCTTAGAGGCAGTAAGCTCTGGGGCCAACGTCCTGACTTTC. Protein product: CASSLEAVSSGANVLTF.

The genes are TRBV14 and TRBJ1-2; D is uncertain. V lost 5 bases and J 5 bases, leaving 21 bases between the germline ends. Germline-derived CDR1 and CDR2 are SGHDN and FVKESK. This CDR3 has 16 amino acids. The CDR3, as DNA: TGTGCCAGCAGCTACACAACGACTGGCCTTGGGTATGGCTACACCTTC. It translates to CASSYTTTGLGYGYTF.

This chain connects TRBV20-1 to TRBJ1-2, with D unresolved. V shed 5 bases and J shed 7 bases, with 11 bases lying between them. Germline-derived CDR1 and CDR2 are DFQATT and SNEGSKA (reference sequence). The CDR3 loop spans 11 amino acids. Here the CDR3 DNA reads TGCAGTGCTTGGTATACGGGTGGCTACACCTTC. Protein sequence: CSAWYTGGYTF.

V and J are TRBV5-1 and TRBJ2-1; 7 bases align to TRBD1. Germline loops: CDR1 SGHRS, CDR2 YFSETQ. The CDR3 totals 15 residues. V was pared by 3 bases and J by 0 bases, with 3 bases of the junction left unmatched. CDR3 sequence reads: CASSSGTASYNEQFF. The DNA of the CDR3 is TGCGCCAGCAGCTCCGGGACAGCCTCCTACAATGAGCAGTTCTTC.